The source of this TCR beta chain is a study of blood T cell repertoires in COVID-19. Study at large: Samples came from the United States, Italy and Spain, spanning acute and convalescent COVID-19. T cells, B-cell-depleted T cells, or PBMCs provided the cDNA or gDNA that served as material.

V lost 4 bases and J lost 7; bases outside the gene matches: 3. The CDR3 totals 14 residues. Germline V gene data show CDR1 as LGHDT and CDR2 as YNNKEL (reference sequence). Authors' methods: Reference gene primers were amplified, and this amplification served to estimate nucleated cell counts. This table comes from immunoSEQ multiplex PCR, and its TCRdb copy is limited to in-frame clones, with some not included. For V, J and clone size, that table is used; D and trimming come from the DNA. The sample lists more than 150,000 clones, roughly 80% seen once, with around an eighth in the top ten. This TCR was recovered from a man aged 50 to 59 who had recovered from COVID-19. The chain uses TRBV3-1 (or the pseudogene TRBV3-2) and TRBJ1-4; 10 bases align to TRBD1. The specimen was peripheral blood. The CDR3 nucleotides read TGTGCCAGCAGCCGCGGGACAGGGGTTGAAAAACTGTTTTTT. Translated, it gives CASSRGTGVEKLFF.